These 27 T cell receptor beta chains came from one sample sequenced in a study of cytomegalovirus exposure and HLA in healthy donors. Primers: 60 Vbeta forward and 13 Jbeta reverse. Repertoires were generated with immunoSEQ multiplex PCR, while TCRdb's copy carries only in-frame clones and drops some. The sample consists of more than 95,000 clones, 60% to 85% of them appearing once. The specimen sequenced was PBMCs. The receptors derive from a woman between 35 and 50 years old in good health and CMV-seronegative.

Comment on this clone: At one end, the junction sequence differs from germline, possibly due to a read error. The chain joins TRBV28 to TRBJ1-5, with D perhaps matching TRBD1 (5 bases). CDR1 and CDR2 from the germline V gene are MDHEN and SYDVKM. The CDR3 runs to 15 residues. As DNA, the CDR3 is TGTGCCAGCAGCCCCCCGGGGGTGGTGAATCGGCCCCAGCATTTT. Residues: CASSPPGVVNRPQHF. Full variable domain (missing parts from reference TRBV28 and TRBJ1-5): DVKVTQSSRYLVKRTGEKVFLECVQDMDHENMFWYRQDPGLGLRLIYFSYDVKMKEKGDIPEGYSVSREKKERFSLILESASTNQTSMYLCASSPPGVVNRPQHFGDGTRLSIL.

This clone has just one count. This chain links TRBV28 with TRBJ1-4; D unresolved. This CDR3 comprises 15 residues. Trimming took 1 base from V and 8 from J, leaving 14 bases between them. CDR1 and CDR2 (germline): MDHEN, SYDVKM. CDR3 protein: CASSLYRSGGEKLFF. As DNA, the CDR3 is TGTGCCAGCAGTTTATATCGTTCGGGAGGCGAAAAACTGTTTTTT.

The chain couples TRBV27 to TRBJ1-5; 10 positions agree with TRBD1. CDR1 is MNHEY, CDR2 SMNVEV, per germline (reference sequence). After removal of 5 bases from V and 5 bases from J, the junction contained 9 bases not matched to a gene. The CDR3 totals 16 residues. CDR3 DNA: TGTGCCAGCAGTGAACGGACAGGGGGAAAGGATCAGCCCCAGCATTTT. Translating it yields CASSERTGGKDQPQHF.

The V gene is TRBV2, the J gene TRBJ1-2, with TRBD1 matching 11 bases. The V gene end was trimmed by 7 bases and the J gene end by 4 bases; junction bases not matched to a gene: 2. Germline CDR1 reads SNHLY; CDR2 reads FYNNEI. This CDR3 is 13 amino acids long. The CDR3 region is CASIGQGAYGYTF. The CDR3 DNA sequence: TGTGCCAGCATCGGACAGGGGGCCTATGGCTACACCTTC.

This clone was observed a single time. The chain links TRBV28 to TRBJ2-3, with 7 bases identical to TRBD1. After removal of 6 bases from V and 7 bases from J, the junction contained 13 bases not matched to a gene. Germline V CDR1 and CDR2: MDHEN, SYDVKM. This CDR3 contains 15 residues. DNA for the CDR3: TGTGCCAGCAGGAGGACCAGTCGGGGACAGAATACGCAGTATTTT. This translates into CASRRTSRGQNTQYF.

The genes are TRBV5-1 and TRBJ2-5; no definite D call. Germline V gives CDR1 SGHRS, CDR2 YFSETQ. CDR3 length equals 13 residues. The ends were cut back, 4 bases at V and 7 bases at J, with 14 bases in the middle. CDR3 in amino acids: CASSVLEFGTQYF. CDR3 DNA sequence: TGCGCCAGCAGCGTGTTGGAGTTTGGGACCCAGTACTTC.

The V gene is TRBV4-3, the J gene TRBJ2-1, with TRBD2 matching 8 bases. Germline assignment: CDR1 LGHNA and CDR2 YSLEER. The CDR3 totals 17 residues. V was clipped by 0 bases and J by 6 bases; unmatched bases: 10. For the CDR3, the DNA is TGCGCCAGCAGCCAAGACGGGACTCTAGCGGGTTCCAATGAGCAGTTCTTC. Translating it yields CASSQDGTLAGSNEQFF.

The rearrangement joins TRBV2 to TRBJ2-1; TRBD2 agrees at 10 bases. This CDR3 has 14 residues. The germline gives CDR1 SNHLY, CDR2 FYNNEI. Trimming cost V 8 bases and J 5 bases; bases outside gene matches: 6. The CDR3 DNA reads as TGTGCCAGCCGACTAGCGGGCAATAACAATGAGCAGTTCTTC. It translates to CASRLAGNNNEQFF.

This CDR3 is CASSLALASGGETQYF. The DNA for the CDR3 is TGTGCCAGCAGCTTAGCGCTAGCTAGCGGGGGGGAGACCCAGTACTTC. The V and J genes are TRBV7-2 and TRBJ2-5; TRBD2 matches at 11 bases. The V segment lost 0 bases and the J segment 5 bases; nucleotides outside the gene matches: 5. Germline loops: CDR1 SGHTA, CDR2 FQGNSA. The CDR3 has 16 amino acids.

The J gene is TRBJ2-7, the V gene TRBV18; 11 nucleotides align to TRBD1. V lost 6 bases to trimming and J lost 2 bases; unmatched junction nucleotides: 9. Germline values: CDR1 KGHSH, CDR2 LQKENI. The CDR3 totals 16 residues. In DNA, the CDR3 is TGTGCCAGCTCTCCCCGGGACAGGGGGTTCCCCTACGAGCAGTACTTC. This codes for CASSPRDRGFPYEQYF. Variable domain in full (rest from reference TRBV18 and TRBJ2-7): NAGVMQNPRHLVRRRGQEARLRCSPMKGHSHVYWYRQLPEEGLKFMVYLQKENIIDESGMPKERFSAEFPKEGPSILRIQQVVRGDSAAYFCASSPRDRGFPYEQYFGPGTRLTVT.

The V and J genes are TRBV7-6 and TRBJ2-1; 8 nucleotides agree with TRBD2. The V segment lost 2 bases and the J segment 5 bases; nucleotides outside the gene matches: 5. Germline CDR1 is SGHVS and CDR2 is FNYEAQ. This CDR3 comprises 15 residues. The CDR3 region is CASSLTSGSHNEQFF. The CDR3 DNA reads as TGTGCCAGCAGCTTAACAAGCGGGAGCCACAATGAGCAGTTCTTC.

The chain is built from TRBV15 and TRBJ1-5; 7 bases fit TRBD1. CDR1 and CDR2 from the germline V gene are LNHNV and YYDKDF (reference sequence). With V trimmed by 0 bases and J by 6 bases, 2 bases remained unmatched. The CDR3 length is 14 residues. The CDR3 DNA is TGTGCCACCAGCAGAGAAGGGGGCGGTCAGCCCCAGCATTTT. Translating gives CATSREGGGQPQHF.

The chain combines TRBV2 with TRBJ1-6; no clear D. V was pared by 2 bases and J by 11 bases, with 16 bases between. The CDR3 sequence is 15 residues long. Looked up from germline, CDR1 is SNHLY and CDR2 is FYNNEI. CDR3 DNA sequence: TGTGCCAGCAGTGAAACAGAACCTATCGGGACACCCCTCCACTTT. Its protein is CASSETEPIGTPLHF.

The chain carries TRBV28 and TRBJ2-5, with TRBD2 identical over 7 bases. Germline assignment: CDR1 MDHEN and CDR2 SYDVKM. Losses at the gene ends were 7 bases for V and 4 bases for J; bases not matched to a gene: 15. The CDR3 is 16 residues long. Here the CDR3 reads CASTTAGARALETQYF. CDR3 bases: TGTGCCAGCACCACCGCGGGAGCTCGGGCCTTAGAGACCCAGTACTTC.

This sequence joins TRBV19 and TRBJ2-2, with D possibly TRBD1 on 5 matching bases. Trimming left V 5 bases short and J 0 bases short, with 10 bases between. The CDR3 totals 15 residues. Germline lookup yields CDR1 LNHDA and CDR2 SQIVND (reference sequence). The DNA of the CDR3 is TGTGCCAGTAGTGTCAGGGTTTCGAACACCGGGGAGCTGTTTTTT. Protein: CASSVRVSNTGELFF.

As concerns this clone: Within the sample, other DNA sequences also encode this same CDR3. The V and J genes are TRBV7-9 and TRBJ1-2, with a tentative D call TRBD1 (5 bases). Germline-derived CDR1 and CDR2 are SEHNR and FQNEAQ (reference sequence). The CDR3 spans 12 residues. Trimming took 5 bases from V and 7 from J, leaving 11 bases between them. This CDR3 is CASSPRQGGYTF. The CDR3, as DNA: TGTGCCAGCAGCCCAAGGCAGGGTGGCTACACCTTC.

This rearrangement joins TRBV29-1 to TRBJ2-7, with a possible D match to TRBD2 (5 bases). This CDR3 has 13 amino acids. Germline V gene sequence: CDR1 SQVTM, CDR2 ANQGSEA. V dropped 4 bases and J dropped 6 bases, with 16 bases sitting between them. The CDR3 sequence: CSVAPTRSAEQYF. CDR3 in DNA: TGCAGCGTTGCACCCACTAGGTCCGCCGAGCAGTACTTC.

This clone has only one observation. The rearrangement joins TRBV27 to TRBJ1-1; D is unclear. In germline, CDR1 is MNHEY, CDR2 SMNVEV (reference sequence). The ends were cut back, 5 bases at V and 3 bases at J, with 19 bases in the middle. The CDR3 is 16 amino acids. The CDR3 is CASSLPPGVGHTEAFF. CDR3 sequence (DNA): TGTGCCAGCAGTCTCCCCCCCGGGGTCGGACACACTGAAGCTTTCTTT.

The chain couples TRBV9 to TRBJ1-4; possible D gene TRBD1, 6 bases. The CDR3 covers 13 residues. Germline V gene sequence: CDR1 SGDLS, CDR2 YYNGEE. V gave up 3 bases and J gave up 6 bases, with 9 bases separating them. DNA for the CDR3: TGTGCCAGCAGCGGGGACATCGATGAAAAACTGTTTTTT. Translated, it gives CASSGDIDEKLFF.

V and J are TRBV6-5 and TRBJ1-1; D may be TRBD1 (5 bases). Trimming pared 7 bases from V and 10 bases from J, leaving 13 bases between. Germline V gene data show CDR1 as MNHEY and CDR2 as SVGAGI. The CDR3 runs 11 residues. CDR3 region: CASTQGERAFF. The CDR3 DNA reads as TGTGCCAGCACTCAGGGTGAAAGAGCTTTCTTT.

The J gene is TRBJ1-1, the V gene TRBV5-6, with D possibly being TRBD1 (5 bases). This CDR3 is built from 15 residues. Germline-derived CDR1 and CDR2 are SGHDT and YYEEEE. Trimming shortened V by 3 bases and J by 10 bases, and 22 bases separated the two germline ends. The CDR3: CASSSFDSFQVGAFF. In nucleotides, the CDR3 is TGTGCCAGCAGCTCCTTCGACAGTTTTCAGGTTGGAGCTTTCTTT.

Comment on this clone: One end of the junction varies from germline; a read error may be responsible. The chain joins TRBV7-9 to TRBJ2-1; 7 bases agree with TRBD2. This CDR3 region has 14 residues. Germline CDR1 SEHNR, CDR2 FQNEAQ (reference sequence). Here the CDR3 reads CSSSRPGLVNEQFF. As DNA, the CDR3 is TGTTCCAGCAGCCGCCCTGGACTAGTTAATGAGCAGTTCTTC.

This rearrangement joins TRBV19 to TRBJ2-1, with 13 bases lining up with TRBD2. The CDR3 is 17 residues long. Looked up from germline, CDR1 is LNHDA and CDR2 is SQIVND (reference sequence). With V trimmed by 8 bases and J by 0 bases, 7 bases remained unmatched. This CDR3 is CASGTGLAGVSYNEQFF. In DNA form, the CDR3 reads TGTGCCAGTGGGACTGGACTAGCGGGAGTCTCCTACAATGAGCAGTTCTTC.

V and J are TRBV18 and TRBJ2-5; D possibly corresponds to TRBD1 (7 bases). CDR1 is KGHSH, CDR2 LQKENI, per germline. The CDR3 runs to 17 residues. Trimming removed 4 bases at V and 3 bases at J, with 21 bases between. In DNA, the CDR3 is TGTGCCAGCTCACGCAATCCACCCGGGGGACAGAAAGAGACCCAGTACTTC. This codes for CASSRNPPGGQKETQYF.

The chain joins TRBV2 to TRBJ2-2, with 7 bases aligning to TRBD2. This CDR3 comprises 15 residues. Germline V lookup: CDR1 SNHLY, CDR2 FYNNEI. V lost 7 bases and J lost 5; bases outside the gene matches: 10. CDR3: CASMRSSGGTGELFF. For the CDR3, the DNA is TGTGCCAGCATGAGATCTAGCGGAGGGACCGGGGAGCTGTTTTTT.

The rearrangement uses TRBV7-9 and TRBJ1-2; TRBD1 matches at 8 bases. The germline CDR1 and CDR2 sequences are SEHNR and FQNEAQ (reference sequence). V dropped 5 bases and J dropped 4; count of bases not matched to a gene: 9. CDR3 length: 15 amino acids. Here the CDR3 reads CASSRPTGGSYGYTF. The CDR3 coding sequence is TGTGCCAGCAGCCGTCCCACAGGGGGTAGCTATGGCTACACCTTC.

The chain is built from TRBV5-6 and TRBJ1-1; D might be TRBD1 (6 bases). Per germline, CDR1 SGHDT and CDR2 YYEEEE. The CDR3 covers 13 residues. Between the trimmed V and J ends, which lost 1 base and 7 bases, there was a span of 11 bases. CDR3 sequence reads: CASSLLRGFEAFF. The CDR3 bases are TGTGCCAGCAGCTTGCTGAGGGGGTTTGAAGCTTTCTTT.